This T cell receptor beta chain derives from a study of OX40 agonist ivuxolimab in advanced cancers. This clone was detected once. The protocol was immunoSEQ multiplex PCR, while the TCRdb copy is restricted to in-frame clones and leaves out a portion. The table has around 60,000 clones, 85% to 95% seen once. This receptor was identified in an adult with an advanced solid tumor such as melanoma, head and neck, liver or kidney cancer. The sequenced sample was CD4+ or CD8+ T cells sorted from blood, obtained in a trial of the OX40 agonist ivuxolimab.

CDR3: CASSLTGQGSYNEQFF. CDR3 bases: TGTGCCAGCAGTTTAACGGGACAGGGCTCCTACAATGAGCAGTTCTTC. The chain joins TRBV27 to TRBJ2-1, with 9 bases identical to TRBD1. The trim removed 2 bases at V and 0 bases at J, leaving 2 bases unmatched. CDR1 and CDR2 (germline): MNHEY, SMNVEV (reference sequence). The CDR3 sequence is 16 residues long.